This TCR beta chain was identified during a study of T-cell memory formation after mild COVID-19. TCRdb analysed the 5' RACE reads with MiXCR anew, one entry per CDR3 protein. The repertoire consists of hundreds of thousands of distinct CDR3 sequences, with less than 25% occurring once and the leading ten covering around 9.2%. Overall study findings and caveats: Among clones peaking at day 37 in the second wave, SARS-CoV-2 specificity remained unconfirmed. The study detected some responding clones in pre-infection memory, suggesting cross-reactive memory joined. CD4+ contracting clones lay mainly in CM and EM, CD8+ ones in EMRA. CD4/CD8 balance characterized clones contracting day 15 to 85, and CD4+ skew characterized later expanders.

With 6 bases removed from V and 7 bases from J, the gap between germline ends came to 22 bases. Germline CDR1 and CDR2: SGHRS and YFSETQ. This CDR3 region has 15 residues. This clonotype was seen a few times. The antigen is undetermined. Material for sequencing was PBMCs or a T cell subset sorted from them (not recorded which). This chain connects TRBV5-1 to TRBJ1-2; D unresolved. The sequence came from an adult woman who had mild COVID-19 (a few samples of this study predate the infection). Cell type and time point are not known. As DNA, the CDR3 is TGCGCCAGCACCGAAAAAGAGGACTCCAGCGGTGGCTACACCTTC. Its protein product is CASTEKEDSSGGYTF.